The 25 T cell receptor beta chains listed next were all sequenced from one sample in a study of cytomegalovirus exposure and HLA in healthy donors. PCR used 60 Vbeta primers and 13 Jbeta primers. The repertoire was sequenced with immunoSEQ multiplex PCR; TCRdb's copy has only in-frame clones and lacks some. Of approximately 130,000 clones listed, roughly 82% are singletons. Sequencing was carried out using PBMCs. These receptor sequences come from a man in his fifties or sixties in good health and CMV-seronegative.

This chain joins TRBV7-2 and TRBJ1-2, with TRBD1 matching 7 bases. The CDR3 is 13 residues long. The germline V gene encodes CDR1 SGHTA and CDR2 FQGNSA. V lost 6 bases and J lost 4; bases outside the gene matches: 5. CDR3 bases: TGTGCCAGCAGACGGGACAGATTCTATGGCTACACCTTC. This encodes CASRRDRFYGYTF. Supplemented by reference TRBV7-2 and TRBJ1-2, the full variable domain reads GAGVSQSPSNKVTEKGKDVELRCDPISGHTALYWYRQSLGQGLEFLIYFQGNSAPDKSGLPSDRFSAERTGGSVSTLTIQRTQQEDSAVYLCASRRDRFYGYTFGSGTRLTVV.

The CDR3 loop reads CASSPGQGARTEAFF. The CDR3 DNA follows: TGTGCCAGCAGTCCGGGACAGGGGGCGAGAACTGAAGCTTTCTTT. The J gene is TRBJ1-1, the V gene TRBV6-4; TRBD1 matches at 12 bases. Germline-derived CDR1 and CDR2 are MRHNA and SNTAGT. The V segment lost 5 bases and the J segment 5 bases; nucleotides outside the gene matches: 6. This CDR3 has 15 amino acids.

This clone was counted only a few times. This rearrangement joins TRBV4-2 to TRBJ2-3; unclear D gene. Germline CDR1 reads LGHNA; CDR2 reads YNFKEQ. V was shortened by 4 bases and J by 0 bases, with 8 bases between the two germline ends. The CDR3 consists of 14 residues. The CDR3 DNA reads TGTGCCAGCAGCCGAGAAACTAGCACAGATACGCAGTATTTT. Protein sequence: CASSRETSTDTQYF.

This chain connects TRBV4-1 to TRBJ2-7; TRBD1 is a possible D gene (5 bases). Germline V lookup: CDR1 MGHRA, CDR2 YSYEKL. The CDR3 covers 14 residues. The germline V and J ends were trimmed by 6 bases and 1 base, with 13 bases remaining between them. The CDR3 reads CASSRSGASYEQYF. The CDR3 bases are TGCGCCAGCAGTCGAAGTGGGGCGTCCTACGAGCAGTACTTC.

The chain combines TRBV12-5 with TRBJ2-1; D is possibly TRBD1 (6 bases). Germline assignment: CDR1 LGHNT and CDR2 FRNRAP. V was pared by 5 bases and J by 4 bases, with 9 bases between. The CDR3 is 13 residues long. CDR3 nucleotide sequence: TGTGCTAGTGGTGGACAGTTTTACAATGAGCAGTTCTTC. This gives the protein CASGGQFYNEQFF.

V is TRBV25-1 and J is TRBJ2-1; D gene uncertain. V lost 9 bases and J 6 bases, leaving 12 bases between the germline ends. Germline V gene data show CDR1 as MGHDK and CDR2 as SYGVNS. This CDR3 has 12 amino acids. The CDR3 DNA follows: TGTGCCAGGGCGGTATACCGCAATGAGCAGTTCTTC. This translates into CARAVYRNEQFF.

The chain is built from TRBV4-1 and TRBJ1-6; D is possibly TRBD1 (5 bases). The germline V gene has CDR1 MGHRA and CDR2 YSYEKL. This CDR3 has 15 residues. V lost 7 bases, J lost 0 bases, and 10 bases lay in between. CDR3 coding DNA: TGCGCCAGCAAACAGGCGAGCTCCTATAATTCACCCCTCCACTTT. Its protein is CASKQASSYNSPLHF.

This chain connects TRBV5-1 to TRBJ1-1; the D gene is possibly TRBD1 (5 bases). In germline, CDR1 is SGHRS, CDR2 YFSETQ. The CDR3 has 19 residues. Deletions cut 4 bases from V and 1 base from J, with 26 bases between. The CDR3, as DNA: TGCGCCAGCAGCGGGAGGGGTTTTCTACCTTCTGGGGCGAACACTGAAGCTTTCTTT. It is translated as CASSGRGFLPSGANTEAFF.

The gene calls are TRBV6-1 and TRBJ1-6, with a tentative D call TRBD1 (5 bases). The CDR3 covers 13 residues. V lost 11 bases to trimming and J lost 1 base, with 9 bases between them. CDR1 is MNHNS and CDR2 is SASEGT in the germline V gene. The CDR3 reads CAGGFSYNSPLHF. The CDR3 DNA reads TGTGCCGGGGGGTTTTCCTATAATTCACCCCTCCACTTT.

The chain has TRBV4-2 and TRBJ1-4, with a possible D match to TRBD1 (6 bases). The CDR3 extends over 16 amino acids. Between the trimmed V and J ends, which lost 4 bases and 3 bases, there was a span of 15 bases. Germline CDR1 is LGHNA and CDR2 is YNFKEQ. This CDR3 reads CASSPQRTASNEKLFF. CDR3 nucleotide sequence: TGTGCCAGCAGCCCCCAACGGACAGCCTCTAATGAAAAACTGTTTTTT.

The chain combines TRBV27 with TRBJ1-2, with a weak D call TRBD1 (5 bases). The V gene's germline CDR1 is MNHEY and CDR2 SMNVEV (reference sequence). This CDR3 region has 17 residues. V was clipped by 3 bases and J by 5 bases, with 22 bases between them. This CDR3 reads CASSLGDSLLGIYGYTF. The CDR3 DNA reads TGTGCCAGCAGTTTGGGGGACTCGCTGTTGGGTATATATGGCTACACCTTC.

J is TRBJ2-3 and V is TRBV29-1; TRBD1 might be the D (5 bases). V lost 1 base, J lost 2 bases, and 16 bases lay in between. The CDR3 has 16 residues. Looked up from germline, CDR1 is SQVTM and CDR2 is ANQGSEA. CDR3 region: CSVEVSGRTITDTQYF. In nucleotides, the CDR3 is TGCAGCGTTGAAGTCTCAGGCAGGACAATCACAGATACGCAGTATTTT.

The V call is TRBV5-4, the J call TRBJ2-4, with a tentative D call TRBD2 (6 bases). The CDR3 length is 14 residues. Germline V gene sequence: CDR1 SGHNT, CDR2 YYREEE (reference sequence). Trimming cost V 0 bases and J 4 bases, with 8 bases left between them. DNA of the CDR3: TGTGCCAGCAGCTTGGGGGAGGAAAAAAACATTCAGTACTTC. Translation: CASSLGEEKNIQYF.

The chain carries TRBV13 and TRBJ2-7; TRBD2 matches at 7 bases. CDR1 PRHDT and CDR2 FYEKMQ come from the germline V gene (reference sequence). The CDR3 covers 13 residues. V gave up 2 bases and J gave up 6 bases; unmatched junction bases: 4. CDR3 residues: CASSLYGGGEQYF. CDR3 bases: TGTGCCAGCAGCTTATATGGCGGGGGCGAGCAGTACTTC.

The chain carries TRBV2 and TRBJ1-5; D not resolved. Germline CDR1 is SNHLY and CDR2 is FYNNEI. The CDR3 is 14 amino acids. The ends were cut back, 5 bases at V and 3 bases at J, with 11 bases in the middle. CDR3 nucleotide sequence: TGTGCCAGCAGTCCAGACACGGACAATCAGCCCCAGCATTTT. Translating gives CASSPDTDNQPQHF. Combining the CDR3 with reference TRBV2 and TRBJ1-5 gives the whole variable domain EPEVTQTPSHQVTQMGQEVILRCVPISNHLYFYWYRQILGQKVEFLVSFYNNEISEKSEIFDDQFSVERPDGSNFTLKIRSTKLEDSAMYFCASSPDTDNQPQHFGDGTRLSIL.

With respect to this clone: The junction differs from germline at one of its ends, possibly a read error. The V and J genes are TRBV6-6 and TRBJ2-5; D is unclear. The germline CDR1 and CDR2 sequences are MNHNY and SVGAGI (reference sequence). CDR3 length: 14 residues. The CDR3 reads CASSYRNAQEAQYF. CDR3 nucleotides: TGTGCCAGCAGTTACAGAAACGCGCAAGAGGCCCAGTACTTC.

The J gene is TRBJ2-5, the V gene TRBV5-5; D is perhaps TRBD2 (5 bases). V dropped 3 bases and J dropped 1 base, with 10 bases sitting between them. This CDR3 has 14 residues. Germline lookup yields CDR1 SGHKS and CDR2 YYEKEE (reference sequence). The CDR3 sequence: CASSWGGSQETQYF. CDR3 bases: TGTGCCAGCAGCTGGGGTGGGAGCCAAGAGACCCAGTACTTC.

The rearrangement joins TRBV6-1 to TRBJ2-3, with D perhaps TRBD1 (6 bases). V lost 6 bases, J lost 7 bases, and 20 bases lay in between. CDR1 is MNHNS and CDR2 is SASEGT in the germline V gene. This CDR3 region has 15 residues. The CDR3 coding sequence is TGTGCCAGCAGAAGGATGACAGGATTTCGACATACGCAGTATTTT. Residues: CASRRMTGFRHTQYF.

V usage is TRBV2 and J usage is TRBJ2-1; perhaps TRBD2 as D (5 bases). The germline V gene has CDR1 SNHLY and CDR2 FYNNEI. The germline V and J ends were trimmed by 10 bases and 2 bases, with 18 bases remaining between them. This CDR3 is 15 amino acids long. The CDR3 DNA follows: TGTGCCACCGCTTCCGAGGGCTTTACCTACAATGAGCAGTTCTTC. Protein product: CATASEGFTYNEQFF. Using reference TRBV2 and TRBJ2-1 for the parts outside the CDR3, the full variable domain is EPEVTQTPSHQVTQMGQEVILRCVPISNHLYFYWYRQILGQKVEFLVSFYNNEISEKSEIFDDQFSVERPDGSNFTLKIRSTKLEDSAMYFCATASEGFTYNEQFFGPGTRLTVL.

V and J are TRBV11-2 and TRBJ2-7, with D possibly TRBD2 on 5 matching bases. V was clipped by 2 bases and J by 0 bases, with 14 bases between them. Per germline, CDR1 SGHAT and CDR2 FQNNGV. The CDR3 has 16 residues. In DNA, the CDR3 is TGTGCCAGCAGCTTATTTTTGCGGAGGAGCTCCTACGAGCAGTACTTC. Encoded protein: CASSLFLRRSSYEQYF.

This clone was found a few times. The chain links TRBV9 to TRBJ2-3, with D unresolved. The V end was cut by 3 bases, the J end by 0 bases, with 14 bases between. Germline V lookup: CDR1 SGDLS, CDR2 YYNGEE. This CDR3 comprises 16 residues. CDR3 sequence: CASSAQVLPSTDTQYF. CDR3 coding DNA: TGTGCCAGCAGCGCTCAGGTGCTACCAAGCACAGATACGCAGTATTTT.

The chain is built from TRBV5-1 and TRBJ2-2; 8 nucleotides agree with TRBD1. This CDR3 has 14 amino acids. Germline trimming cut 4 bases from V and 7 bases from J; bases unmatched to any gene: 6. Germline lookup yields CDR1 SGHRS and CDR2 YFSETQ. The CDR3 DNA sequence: TGCGCCAGCAGCCGGGGACAGGCGAACGGGGAGCTGTTTTTT. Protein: CASSRGQANGELFF.

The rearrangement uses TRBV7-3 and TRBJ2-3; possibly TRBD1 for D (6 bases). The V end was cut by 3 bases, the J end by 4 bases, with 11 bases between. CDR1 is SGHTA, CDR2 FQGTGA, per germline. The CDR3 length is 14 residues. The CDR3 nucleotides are TGTGCCAGCAGCTTTTACAGGGATTCAGATACGCAGTATTTT. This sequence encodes CASSFYRDSDTQYF. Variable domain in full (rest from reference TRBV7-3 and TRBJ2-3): GAGVSQTPSNKVTEKGKYVELRCDPISGHTALYWYRQSLGQGPEFLIYFQGTGAADDSGLPNDRFFAVRPEGSVSTLKIQRTERGDSAVYLCASSFYRDSDTQYFGPGTRLTVL.

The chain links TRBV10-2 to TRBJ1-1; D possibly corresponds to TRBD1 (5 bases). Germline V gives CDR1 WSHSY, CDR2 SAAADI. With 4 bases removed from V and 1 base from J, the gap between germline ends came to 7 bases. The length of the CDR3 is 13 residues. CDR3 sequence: CASSAQGNTEAFF. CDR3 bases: TGCGCCAGCAGTGCCCAGGGGAACACTGAAGCTTTCTTT.

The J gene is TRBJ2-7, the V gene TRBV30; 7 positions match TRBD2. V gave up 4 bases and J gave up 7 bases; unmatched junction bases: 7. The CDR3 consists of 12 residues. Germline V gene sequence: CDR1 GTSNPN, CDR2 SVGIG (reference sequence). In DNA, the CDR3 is TGTGCCTGGAACACGGGGGGTGAGGAGCAGTACTTC. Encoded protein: CAWNTGGEEQYF. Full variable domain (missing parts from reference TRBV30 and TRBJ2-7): SQTIHQWPATLVQPVGSPLSLECTVEGTSNPNLYWYRQAAGRGLQLLFYSVGIGQISSEVPQNLSASRPQDRQFILSSKKLLLSDSGFYLCAWNTGGEEQYFGPGTRLTVT.